The 18 T cell receptor beta chains below come from one sample, sequenced in a study of T cells after posttransplantation cyclophosphamide. TCRdb's copy holds only in-frame clones and misses some; the assay was immunoSEQ multiplex PCR. The sample gives about 17,000 clones, none seen only once, and the top ten clones hold around 0.56%. Busulfan-fludarabine conditioning, marrow transplant, and cyclophosphamide on days +3 and +4 were administered. Sequenced material: PBMCs, taken after allogeneic stem cell transplant with posttransplant cyclophosphamide. All receptors derive from a female patient aged 25-39 years who received an allogeneic stem cell transplant from a related donor, was CMV-positive, and had no GVHD. A share of the T cells may be of graft donor origin.

This clone has at least ten counts. The chain has TRBV4-2 and TRBJ2-2; possible D gene TRBD1, 5 bases. Germline loops: CDR1 LGHNA, CDR2 YNFKEQ. The CDR3 sequence is 12 residues long. V was shortened by 1 base and J by 12 bases, with 9 bases between the two germline ends. The CDR3 loop is CASSQGTPKLFF. As DNA, the CDR3 is TGTGCCAGCAGCCAAGGGACACCGAAGCTGTTTTTT.

This clone appeared many times. J is TRBJ2-6 and V is TRBV14; unclear D gene. V was trimmed by 4 bases and J by 5 bases, leaving 9 bases between them. Germline values: CDR1 SGHDN, CDR2 FVKESK. This CDR3 is built from 14 residues. CDR3 amino acids: CASSPFYRANVLTF. CDR3 sequence (DNA): TGTGCCAGCAGCCCCTTTTACAGGGCCAACGTCCTGACTTTC.

In its sample, this clone was seen many times. The gene calls are TRBV4-2 and TRBJ2-1; a possible D gene is TRBD2 (5 bases). The germline V gene encodes CDR1 LGHNA and CDR2 YNFKEQ. The CDR3 is 17 amino acids. V gave up 1 base and J gave up 7 bases, with 20 bases separating them. The CDR3 nucleotides are TGTGCCAGCAGCCAAGGGGCTAGGGCGGGTCTGCCGAATGAGCAGTTCTTC. Protein sequence: CASSQGARAGLPNEQFF.

In this sample, this clone turned up many times. This chain uses TRBV28 with TRBJ1-1, with 8 positions matching TRBD1. J was trimmed by 6 bases and V by 6 bases; bases with no gene match: 9. CDR1 and CDR2 from the germline V gene are MDHEN and SYDVKM. The CDR3 has 14 amino acids. DNA for the CDR3: TGTGCCAGCAGCTCCATCCAGGGGGCCGCTGAAGCTTTCTTT. Its protein product is CASSSIQGAAEAFF. The variable domain in full, completed from reference TRBV28 and TRBJ1-1, reads DVKVTQSSRYLVKRTGEKVFLECVQDMDHENMFWYRQDPGLGLRLIYFSYDVKMKEKGDIPEGYSVSREKKERFSLILESASTNQTSMYLCASSSIQGAAEAFFGQGTRLTVV.

This clone was picked up many times. The chain carries TRBV11-2 and TRBJ2-5, with 8 bases that match TRBD2. The germline CDR1 and CDR2 sequences are SGHAT and FQNNGV. With V trimmed by 5 bases and J by 5 bases, 13 bases remained unmatched. This CDR3 contains 16 residues. The CDR3: CASSTLGREGSETQYF. In DNA form, the CDR3 reads TGTGCCAGCAGCACGCTCGGACGGGAGGGGAGCGAGACCCAGTACTTC.

This clone was found many times. The chain has TRBV5-1 and TRBJ2-1; unclear D gene. Deletions cut 0 bases from V and 10 bases from J, with 8 bases between. Germline values: CDR1 SGHRS, CDR2 YFSETQ. The CDR3 is made up of 12 amino acids. The chain's CDR3 is CASSLGAIEQFF. CDR3 nucleotide sequence: TGCGCCAGCAGCTTGGGGGCTATCGAGCAGTTCTTC.

By share, this clone ranks as medium-sized (0.01 to 0.1%). The chain employs TRBV4-1 and TRBJ1-1; perhaps TRBD1 as D (6 bases). V dropped 1 base and J dropped 1 base, with 10 bases sitting between them. The germline CDR1 and CDR2 sequences are MGHRA and YSYEKL. This CDR3 spans 15 amino acids. The CDR3 nucleotides read TGCGCCAGCAGCCAAGCCGGACAGCCGAACACTGAAGCTTTCTTT. Encoded protein: CASSQAGQPNTEAFF.

In its sample, this clone was seen many times. The chain combines TRBV10-3 with TRBJ1-5, with D perhaps matching TRBD1 (6 bases). V gave up 0 bases and J gave up 0 bases, with 12 bases separating them. The germline V gene encodes CDR1 ENHRY and CDR2 SYGVKD. The CDR3 is made up of 17 amino acids. CDR3 nucleotides: TGTGCCATCAGTGAGTCGACGGGACAAAATAGCAATCAGCCCCAGCATTTT. It specifies CAISESTGQNSNQPQHF.

This clone was seen at least ten times. J is TRBJ2-5 and V is TRBV9; D is unclear. V lost 0 bases to trimming and J lost 2 bases, with 8 bases between them. CDR1 SGDLS and CDR2 YYNGEE come from the germline V gene. The CDR3 contains 14 residues. The chain's CDR3 is CASSVGVIQETQYF. CDR3 in DNA: TGTGCCAGCAGCGTAGGTGTAATACAAGAGACCCAGTACTTC.

At least ten counts were recorded for this clone. CDR3 amino acids: CAWGLQANEKLFF. CDR3 DNA sequence: TGTGCCTGGGGGCTCCAGGCTAATGAAAAACTGTTTTTT. The V gene is TRBV30, the J gene TRBJ1-4; D gene uncertain. Germline assignment: CDR1 GTSNPN and CDR2 SVGIG (reference sequence). The V end was cut by 5 bases, the J end by 3 bases, with 10 bases between. The CDR3 covers 13 residues.

There are a few counts of this clone. With a far larger clone one base away, a read error is the likely cause. Within the sample, other DNA sequences also encode this same CDR3. The CDR3 DNA reads as TGCGCCTGGAGTGTACGGTTCGGAGGTTCTAGTGAAAAACTGTTTTTT. Encoded protein: CAWSVRFGGSSEKLFF. The V call is TRBV30, the J call TRBJ1-4; D is uncertain. Looked up from germline, CDR1 is GTSNPN and CDR2 is SVGIG (reference sequence). The CDR3 spans 16 residues.

Many counts were recorded for this clone. The gene calls are TRBV5-4 and TRBJ2-7; maybe TRBD2 (5 bases). CDR3 size: 14 residues. Trimming pared 1 base from V and 0 bases from J, leaving 8 bases between. Per germline, CDR1 SGHNT and CDR2 YYREEE (reference sequence). The CDR3: CASSLNSGSYEQYF. In DNA, the CDR3 is TGTGCCAGCAGCTTGAACAGCGGCTCCTACGAGCAGTACTTC.

This clone has ten or more counts. V usage is TRBV7-8 and J usage is TRBJ2-3; 10 positions agree with TRBD1. The CDR3 sequence is 17 residues long. Germline V gene data show CDR1 as SGHVS and CDR2 as FQNEAQ. The J segment lost 0 bases and the V segment lost 5 bases, leaving 8 bases of the junction unmatched. The CDR3 is CASSPGQGVTSTDTQYF. CDR3 in DNA: TGTGCCAGCAGCCCTGGACAGGGGGTTACTAGCACAGATACGCAGTATTTT. The whole variable domain, filled in from reference TRBV7-8 and TRBJ2-3, reads GAGVSQSPRYKVAKRGQDVALRCDPISGHVSLFWYQQALGQGPEFLTYFQNEAQLDKSGLPSDRFFAERPEGSVSTLKIQRTQQEDSAVYLCASSPGQGVTSTDTQYFGPGTRLTVL.

This clone was recorded at least ten times. The chain couples TRBV10-1 to TRBJ2-3; weak D call: TRBD1 (5 bases). The CDR3 length is 15 residues. V dropped 2 bases and J dropped 0 bases, with 9 bases sitting between them. CDR1 is WNHNN and CDR2 is SYGVQD in the germline V gene (reference sequence). CDR3 nucleotides: TGCGCCAGCAGTGAGGAAGGGGCTAGCACAGATACGCAGTATTTT. It is translated as CASSEEGASTDTQYF.

This clone was seen ten or more times. The chain carries TRBV15 and TRBJ1-3; perhaps TRBD1 as D (5 bases). V lost 0 bases to trimming and J lost 2 bases, with 11 bases between them. The CDR3 covers 16 residues. Germline-derived CDR1 and CDR2 are LNHNV and YYDKDF (reference sequence). Written as DNA, the CDR3 is TGTGCCACCAGCAGAGACCGGGGGATCACTGGAAACACCATATATTTT. It translates to CATSRDRGITGNTIYF.

This clone was detected ten times or more. The V gene is TRBV5-1, the J gene TRBJ1-3; D is unclear. V lost 4 bases to trimming and J lost 0 bases, with 11 bases between them. The CDR3 consists of 15 residues. Germline V gene sequence: CDR1 SGHRS, CDR2 YFSETQ. The CDR3 loop is CASSPAGSSGNTIYF. CDR3 nucleotide sequence: TGCGCCAGCAGCCCGGCTGGGAGCTCTGGAAACACCATATATTTT.

This clone was recorded at least ten times. V and J are TRBV27 and TRBJ2-3; D gene ambiguous. Trimming left V 3 bases short and J 4 bases short, with 2 bases between. This CDR3 is 11 amino acids long. The germline gives CDR1 MNHEY, CDR2 SMNVEV (reference sequence). CDR3 sequence (DNA): TGTGCCAGCAGTTTCGCAGATACGCAGTATTTT. Its protein is CASSFADTQYF.

The table lists this clone with many counts. The chain is built from TRBV19 and TRBJ2-7; 7 bases match TRBD1. The V gene end was trimmed by 5 bases and the J gene end by 0 bases; junction bases not matched to a gene: 16. CDR1 is LNHDA, CDR2 SQIVND, per germline (reference sequence). The CDR3 runs 18 residues. The CDR3 coding sequence is TGTGCCAGTAGTTTTCGACAGGGAATCCCCCTAAACTCCTACGAGCAGTACTTC. Translating it yields CASSFRQGIPLNSYEQYF.